This passage covers 15 T cell receptor beta chains from one sample sequenced in a study of T cell clonality in common variable immunodeficiency. These receptors lack a known antigen. The assay was immunoSEQ multiplex PCR, and TCRdb's table has in-frame clones only and misses some. The sample has around 30,000 clones, none seen only once; the top ten hold around 3.1%. Regarding the study as a whole: Common variable immunodeficiency TCR beta sequences reportedly had fewer deletions and N-nucleotide insertions.

The sample consisted of peripheral blood mononuclear cells. These receptors were collected from a human donor with common variable immunodeficiency.

CDR3 loop: CASSPLTSGSYNEQFF. Partial CDR3 DNA: TGTGCCAGCTCTCCCCTAACTAGCGGGAGCTACAATGAG. The chain joins TRBV18 to TRBJ2-1; TRBD2 aligns across 11 bases. The CDR3 end lies 3 residues beyond the end of the read and is filled in from the germline J gene. Germline V gene sequence: CDR1 KGHSH, CDR2 LQKENI. The CDR3 is 16 amino acids. V lost 6 bases to trimming and J lost 3 bases; unmatched junction nucleotides: 7.

This clone has just a few counts. The sequence runs out 3 residues before the end of the CDR3; the remainder is reconstructed from the germline J gene. The rearrangement uses TRBV7-2 and TRBJ1-1; 7 nucleotides match TRBD1. The CDR3 is 13 residues long. Germline CDR1 and CDR2: SGHTA and FQGNSA. The trim removed 6 bases at V and 4 bases at J, leaving 5 bases unmatched. Here the CDR3 reads CASRRQGSTEAFF. The sequenced CDR3 bases are TGTGCCAGCAGGAGACAGGGTAGCACTGAA.

With respect to this clone: The observed sequence ends 3 residues before the CDR3 terminus, with the missing tail filled in from the germline J gene. This chain connects TRBV2 to TRBJ1-2, with TRBD1 matching over 11 bases. V dropped 5 bases and J dropped 6; count of bases not matched to a gene: 2. The V gene's germline CDR1 is SNHLY and CDR2 FYNNEI. The CDR3 spans 13 residues. CDR3 in amino acids: CASSWTGGDGYTF. CDR3 DNA, as far as it was read: TGTGCCAGCAGTTGGACAGGGGGCGATGGC.

Note on this clone: The read comes to an end 3 residues before the CDR3 does, leaving the germline J gene to fill in the end. V gene TRBV19 combines with J gene TRBJ2-7; 12 bases fit TRBD1. Germline assignment: CDR1 LNHDA and CDR2 SQIVND (reference sequence). This CDR3 is built from 17 residues. Trimming removed 3 bases from V and 2 bases from J; junction bases left unmatched: 8. The CDR3 sequence is CASSMSYRDRGPYEQYF. The DNA read from the CDR3 is TGTGCCAGTAGTATGAGCTACCGGGACAGGGGGCCCTACGAG. Complete variable domain (other parts from reference TRBV19 and TRBJ2-7): DGGITQSPKYLFRKEGQNVTLSCEQNLNHDAMYWYRQDPGQGLRLIYYSQIVNDFQKGDIAEGYSVSREKKESFPLTVTSAQKNPTAFYLCASSMSYRDRGPYEQYFGPGTRLTVT.

This clone was seen only a few times. The DNA ends 3 residues before the CDR3 does, and the rest of the CDR3 is filled in from the germline J gene. This chain connects TRBV30 to TRBJ2-1, with unresolved D. Germline V gene lookup returns CDR1 GTSNPN and CDR2 SVGIG (reference sequence). This CDR3 has 12 residues. Trimming stripped 3 bases from V and 7 bases from J, with 10 bases between. The CDR3 here is CAWRVAGNEQFF. The sequenced part of the CDR3 DNA is TGTGCCTGGAGGGTAGCCGGGAATGAG.

In its sample, this clone was seen a few times. The CDR3 extends 3 residues past the end of the read, so its final part is completed from the germline J gene. This chain links TRBV6-2 or TRBV6-3 with TRBJ2-5; 7 positions match TRBD2. CDR1 and CDR2 (germline): MNHEY, SVGEGT. With 1 base clipped from V and 3 bases from J, the junction kept 2 bases outside the gene matches. The CDR3 consists of 14 residues. CDR3: CASSYWGGEETQYF. Incomplete CDR3 DNA: TGTGCCAGCAGTTACTGGGGGGGGGAAGAGACC.

To note about this clone: The read falls 3 residues short of the CDR3 end, and the missing part is taken from the germline J gene. The V and J genes are TRBV7-3 and TRBJ2-7; perhaps TRBD1 as D (5 bases). In germline, CDR1 is SGHTA, CDR2 FQGTGA. The V end was cut by 2 bases, the J end by 3 bases, with 8 bases between. The CDR3 sequence is 13 residues long. The covered CDR3 bases are TGTGCCAGCAGCTTATGGGGCGGCTACGAG. Translation gives CASSLWGGYE. The whole CDR3 region reads CASSLWGGYEQYF.

This clone was detected a few times. Read sequence stops 3 residues before the CDR3 end, and the germline J gene provides the missing end. This chain connects TRBV7-3 to TRBJ1-1; possible D gene TRBD1, 5 bases. Trimming took 4 bases from V and 1 from J, leaving 10 bases between them. Germline-derived CDR1 and CDR2 are SGHTA and FQGTGA. The CDR3 is made up of 14 amino acids. CDR3 DNA (partial): TGTGCCAGCAGCTCGCAGGGCGCGAACACTGAA. This codes for CASSSQGANTE. The entire CDR3 sequence reads CASSSQGANTEAFF.

This clone was seen ten or more times. The read stops 3 residues short of the end of the CDR3; the missing end is completed from the germline J gene. The chain links TRBV19 to TRBJ2-1; TRBD2 matches at 12 bases. Looked up from germline, CDR1 is LNHDA and CDR2 is SQIVND (reference sequence). J was trimmed by 4 bases and V by 5 bases; bases with no gene match: 3. CDR3 length: 15 amino acids. The sequenced CDR3 bases are TGTGCCAGTAGTTTTACTAGCGGGGGGTACAATGAG. Protein sequence: CASSFTSGGYNE. The full CDR3 protein is CASSFTSGGYNEQFF.

This clone came up many times. The CDR3 bases that were read are TGTGCCAGCACCTGGGGACACTCGAACACTGAA. Translation gives CASTWGHSNTE. The full CDR3 sequence reads CASTWGHSNTEAFF. This chain connects TRBV5-4 to TRBJ1-1; TRBD1 might be the D (6 bases). The DNA ends 3 residues before the CDR3 does, and the rest of the CDR3 is filled in from the germline J gene. Germline V gene data show CDR1 as SGHNT and CDR2 as YYREEE (reference sequence). This CDR3 has 14 amino acids. V lost 6 bases, J lost 1 base, and 13 bases lay in between.

This clone was observed a handful of times. The read comes to an end 3 residues before the CDR3 does, leaving the germline J gene to fill in the end. The chain combines TRBV19 with TRBJ2-6, with D possibly TRBD2 on 5 matching bases. V gave up 5 bases and J gave up 2 bases, with 7 bases separating them. CDR1 and CDR2 (germline): LNHDA, SQIVND (reference sequence). CDR3 length: 14 amino acids. The CDR3 sequence is CASSAGAGANVLTF. CDR3 bases read: TGTGCCAGTAGTGCCGGGGCTGGGGCCAACGTC.

This clone was picked up a small number of times. The CDR3 extends 3 residues past the end of the read, so its final part is completed from the germline J gene. This chain links TRBV7-2 with TRBJ2-5, with a weak D call TRBD1 (6 bases). Germline V gene lookup returns CDR1 SGHTA and CDR2 FQGNSA. V gave up 0 bases and J gave up 5 bases, with 10 bases separating them. The CDR3 is 14 amino acids. CDR3 residues: CASSLAGAVETQYF. The sequenced CDR3 bases are TGTGCCAGCAGCTTAGCGGGGGCGGTGGAGACC.

CDR3 in amino acids: CASSRRQGADEQFF. The CDR3 bases that were read are TGTGCCAGCAGCCGAAGACAGGGGGCTGATGAG. The chain carries TRBV11-1 and TRBJ2-1; 10 bases are a match to TRBD1. The CDR3 end lies 3 residues beyond the end of the read and is filled in from the germline J gene. V lost 5 bases and J lost 8; bases outside the gene matches: 6. This CDR3 region has 14 residues. CDR1 is SGHAT, CDR2 FQDESV, per germline (reference sequence).

This clone was detected ten times or more. The read halts 3 residues ahead of the CDR3 end, with the missing end drawn from the germline J gene. This chain joins TRBV7-9 and TRBJ1-2; D perhaps matches TRBD1 (5 bases). This CDR3 spans 13 amino acids. The germline V gene has CDR1 SEHNR and CDR2 FQNEAQ (reference sequence). The ends were cut back, 4 bases at V and 6 bases at J, with 12 bases in the middle. The covered CDR3 bases are TGTGCCAGCAGCTCTGGGCGGGGGGATGGC. It yields the protein CASSSGRGDG. The entire CDR3 protein reads CASSSGRGDGYTF.

Notes on this clone: The read finishes 3 residues shy of the CDR3 end, and the germline J gene is used to complete it. The V gene is TRBV18, the J gene TRBJ1-1; D remains unclear. The CDR3 consists of 13 residues. The V and J ends lost 2 bases and 5 bases respectively, with 9 bases between them. Germline CDR1 is KGHSH and CDR2 is LQKENI. The covered CDR3 bases are TGTGCCAGCTCACCAGGGCGTCGGACTGAA. It is translated as CASSPGRRTE. The full CDR3 protein reads CASSPGRRTEAFF.